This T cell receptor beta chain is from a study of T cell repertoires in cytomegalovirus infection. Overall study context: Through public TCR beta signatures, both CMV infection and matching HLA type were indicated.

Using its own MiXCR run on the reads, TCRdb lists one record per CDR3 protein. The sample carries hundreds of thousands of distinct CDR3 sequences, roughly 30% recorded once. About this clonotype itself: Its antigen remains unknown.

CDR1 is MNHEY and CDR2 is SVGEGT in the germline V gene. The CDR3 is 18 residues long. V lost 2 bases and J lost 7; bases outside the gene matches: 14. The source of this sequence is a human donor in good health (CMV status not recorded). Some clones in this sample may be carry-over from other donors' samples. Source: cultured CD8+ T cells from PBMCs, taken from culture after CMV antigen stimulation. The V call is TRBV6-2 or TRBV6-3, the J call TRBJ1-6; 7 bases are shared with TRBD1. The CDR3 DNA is TGTGCCAGCAGTTACCCCTTCAAGGACCGGGACAGAAATTCACCCCTCCACTTT. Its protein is CASSYPFKDRDRNSPLHF.